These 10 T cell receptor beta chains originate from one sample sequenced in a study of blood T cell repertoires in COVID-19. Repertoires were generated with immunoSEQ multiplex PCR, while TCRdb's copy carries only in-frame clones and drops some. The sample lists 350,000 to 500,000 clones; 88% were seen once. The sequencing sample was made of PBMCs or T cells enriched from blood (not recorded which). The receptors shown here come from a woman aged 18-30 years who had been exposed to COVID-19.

This CDR3 reads CASSYGQGWTEAFF. As DNA, the CDR3 is TGTGCCAGCAGCTACGGACAGGGCTGGACTGAAGCTTTCTTT. The chain couples TRBV9 to TRBJ1-1, with TRBD1 identical over 8 bases. The CDR3 sequence is 14 residues long. J was trimmed by 5 bases and V by 4 bases; bases with no gene match: 7. Germline V gene data show CDR1 as SGDLS and CDR2 as YYNGEE.

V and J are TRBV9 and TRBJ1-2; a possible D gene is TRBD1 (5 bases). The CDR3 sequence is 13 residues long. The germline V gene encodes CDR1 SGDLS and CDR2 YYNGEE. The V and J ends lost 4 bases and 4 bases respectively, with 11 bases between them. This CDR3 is CASSQDTFYGYTF. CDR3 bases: TGTGCCAGCAGCCAGGACACGTTCTATGGCTACACCTTC.

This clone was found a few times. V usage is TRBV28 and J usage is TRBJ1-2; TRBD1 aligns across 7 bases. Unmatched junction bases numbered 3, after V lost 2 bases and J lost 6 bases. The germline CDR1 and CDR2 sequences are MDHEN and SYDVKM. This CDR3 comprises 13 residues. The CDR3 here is CASSLRGGHGYTF. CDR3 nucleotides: TGTGCCAGCAGTTTAAGAGGGGGCCATGGCTACACCTTC.

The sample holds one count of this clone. The CDR3 spells CASSYLTGTYEQYF. The CDR3 DNA sequence: TGTGCCAGCAGTTACTTAACAGGGACCTACGAGCAGTACTTC. This sequence joins TRBV6-5 and TRBJ2-7; a weak D match, TRBD1 (6 bases). Trimming removed 1 base from V and 2 bases from J, with 9 bases in between. The germline gives CDR1 MNHEY, CDR2 SVGAGI. CDR3 length: 14 amino acids.

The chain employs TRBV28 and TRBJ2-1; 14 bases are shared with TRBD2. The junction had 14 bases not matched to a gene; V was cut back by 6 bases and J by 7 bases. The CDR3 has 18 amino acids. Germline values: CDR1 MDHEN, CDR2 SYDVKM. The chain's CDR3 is CASSPPRLAGGLGNEQFF. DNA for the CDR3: TGTGCCAGCAGCCCCCCCCGACTAGCGGGGGGGCTTGGGAATGAGCAGTTCTTC.

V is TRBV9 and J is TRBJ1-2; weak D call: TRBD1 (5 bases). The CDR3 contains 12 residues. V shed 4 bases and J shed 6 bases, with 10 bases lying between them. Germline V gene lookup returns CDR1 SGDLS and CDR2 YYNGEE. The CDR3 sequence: CASSWGGDGYTF. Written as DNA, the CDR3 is TGTGCCAGCAGCTGGGGAGGGGATGGCTACACCTTC.

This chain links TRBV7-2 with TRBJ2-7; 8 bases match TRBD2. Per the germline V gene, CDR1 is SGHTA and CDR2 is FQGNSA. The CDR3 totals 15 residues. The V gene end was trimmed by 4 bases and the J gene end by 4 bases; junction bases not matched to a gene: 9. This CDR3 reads CASSSLPGGSYEQYF. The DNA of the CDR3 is TGTGCCAGCAGCTCGCTGCCGGGGGGGAGTTACGAGCAGTACTTC.

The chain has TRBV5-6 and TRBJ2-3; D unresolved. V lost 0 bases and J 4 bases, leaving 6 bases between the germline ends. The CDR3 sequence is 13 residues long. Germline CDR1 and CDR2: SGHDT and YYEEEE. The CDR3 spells CASSLGHADTQYF. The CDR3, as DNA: TGTGCCAGCAGCTTGGGACACGCAGATACGCAGTATTTT.

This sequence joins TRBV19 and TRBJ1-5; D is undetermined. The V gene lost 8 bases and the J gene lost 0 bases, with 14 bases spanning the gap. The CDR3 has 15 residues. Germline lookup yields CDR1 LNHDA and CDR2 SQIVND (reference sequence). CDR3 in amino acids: CASLGSVYSNQPQHF. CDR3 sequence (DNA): TGTGCCAGTTTGGGGAGTGTATATAGCAATCAGCCCCAGCATTTT.

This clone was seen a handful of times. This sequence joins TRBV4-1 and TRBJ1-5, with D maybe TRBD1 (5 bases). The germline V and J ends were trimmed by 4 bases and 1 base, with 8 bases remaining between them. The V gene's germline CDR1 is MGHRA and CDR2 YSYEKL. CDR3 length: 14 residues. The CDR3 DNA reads TGCGCCAGCAGCCTACAGGTCAGCAATCAGCCCCAGCATTTT. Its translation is CASSLQVSNQPQHF.